This section outlines one T cell receptor (beta chain) sequence together with its context. This specimen comes from a study of shared clonotypes between healthy human individuals. Adults of Caucasian background living in Nashville, Tennessee made up all donors. Unsorted samples used tens of millions of PBMCs for genomic DNA. Authors' methods: Without quality scores, immunoSEQ junctional reads could not be filtered like full-length reads. Profiled with immunoSEQ multiplex PCR; TCRdb holds only in-frame clones, not every one. Clone size and the V and J calls come from that table; the DNA yielded D and trimming. Of about 480,000 clones in the sample, 79% were seen once. Per the germline V gene, CDR1 is SNHLY and CDR2 is FYNNEI. Trimming pared 2 bases from V and 9 bases from J, leaving 11 bases between. There are 13 residues in the CDR3.

The sequencing input was PBMCs. The genes are TRBV2 and TRBJ2-1; D possibly corresponds to TRBD2 (5 bases). The sequence was collected from a middle-aged woman in good health. Some clones in this sample may be carry-over from other donors' samples. The DNA of the CDR3 is TGTGCCAGCAGTGAAACTAGAGTGGGTGAGCAGTTCTTC. It is translated as CASSETRVGEQFF. Drawing the rest from reference TRBV2 and TRBJ2-1, the complete variable domain is EPEVTQTPSHQVTQMGQEVILRCVPISNHLYFYWYRQILGQKVEFLVSFYNNEISEKSEIFDDQFSVERPDGSNFTLKIRSTKLEDSAMYFCASSETRVGEQFFGPGTRLTVL.